Below, 25 T cell receptor beta chains from the same sample are listed, as sequenced in a study of early T cells in non-severe SARS-CoV-2 infection. TCRdb processed the 5' RACE reads anew with MiXCR; each CDR3 protein has one entry. Seen here are some 40,000 distinct CDR3 sequences, 4.5% to 7% observed once, and the top ten hold 4% to 4.5%. Sequencing was performed on whole blood, taken at baseline. These receptors all come from an adult who was a healthcare worker with PCR-confirmed SARS-CoV-2 infection or an uninfected control (not recorded which).

In this sample, this clonotype turned up a few times. The chain uses TRBV29-1 and TRBJ2-6, with 9 nucleotides matching TRBD2. This CDR3 is 14 amino acids long. The germline CDR1 and CDR2 sequences are SQVTM and ANQGSEA. V shed 7 bases, J shed 4 bases, and the junction held 5 bases outside the gene matches. As DNA, the CDR3 is TGCAGCGCCGAGCGGGGGGCCGGGGCCAACGTCCTGACTTTC. This encodes CSAERGAGANVLTF.

This clonotype was recorded at least ten times. The V gene is TRBV24-1, the J gene TRBJ2-7, with 11 bases identical to TRBD1. Per the germline V gene, CDR1 is KGHDR and CDR2 is SFDVKD. CDR3 length: 15 amino acids. V lost 2 bases and J lost 3; bases outside the gene matches: 2. CDR3 loop: CATSDSGTGGYEQYF. CDR3 nucleotides: TGTGCCACCAGTGATTCGGGGACAGGGGGCTACGAGCAGTACTTC.

This clonotype has ten or more counts. This chain joins TRBV20-1 and TRBJ2-4; possible D gene TRBD2, 5 bases. The CDR3 runs 13 residues. Germline values: CDR1 DFQATT, CDR2 SNEGSKA (reference sequence). Between the trimmed V and J ends, which lost 1 base and 7 bases, there was a span of 11 bases. CDR3 nucleotide sequence: TGCAGTGCTAGAGGCTCTAGCAGGAACATTCAGTACTTC. Amino acid sequence: CSARGSSRNIQYF.

This clonotype was seen ten or more times. The V and J genes are TRBV5-6 and TRBJ2-7, with TRBD1 identical over 7 bases. Trimming cost V 6 bases and J 1 base; bases outside gene matches: 4. Germline V lookup: CDR1 SGHDT, CDR2 YYEEEE. CDR3 length: 13 residues. The CDR3 region is CASTTGVSYEQYF. CDR3 coding DNA: TGTGCCAGCACCACAGGGGTTTCCTACGAGCAGTACTTC. Based on the CDR3 plus reference TRBV5-6 and TRBJ2-7, the full variable domain is DAGVTQSPTHLIKTRGQQVTLRCSPKSGHDTVSWYQQALGQGPQFIFQYYEEEERQRGNFPDRFSGHQFPNYSSELNVNALLLGDSALYLCASTTGVSYEQYFGPGTRLTVT.

Many counts were recorded for this clonotype. The V and J genes are TRBV5-1 and TRBJ1-3; no clear D. Germline CDR1 reads SGHRS; CDR2 reads YFSETQ. The CDR3 runs to 16 residues. The ends were cut back, 0 bases at V and 2 bases at J, with 12 bases in the middle. The DNA of the CDR3 is TGCGCCAGCAGCTTGGCCTCGAGTGCTCCTGGAAACACCATATATTTT. This sequence encodes CASSLASSAPGNTIYF.

This clonotype has a count of ten or more. CDR3: CASSTSGVRNEQFF. The CDR3 nucleotides read TGTGCCAGCTCCACTAGCGGGGTGAGGAATGAGCAGTTCTTC. This chain joins TRBV19 and TRBJ2-1; TRBD2 matches at 10 bases. The CDR3 loop spans 14 amino acids. The J segment lost 7 bases and the V segment lost 9 bases, leaving 9 bases of the junction unmatched. The germline gives CDR1 LNHDA, CDR2 SQIVND (reference sequence). The whole variable domain, remainder taken from reference TRBV19 and TRBJ2-1, is DGGITQSPKYLFRKEGQNVTLSCEQNLNHDAMYWYRQDPGQGLRLIYYSQIVNDFQKGDIAEGYSVSREKKESFPLTVTSAQKNPTAFYLCASSTSGVRNEQFFGPGTRLTVL.

Many counts were recorded for this clonotype. The chain combines TRBV27 with TRBJ2-7; maybe TRBD1 (6 bases). Germline V gene sequence: CDR1 MNHEY, CDR2 SMNVEV (reference sequence). This CDR3 has 12 amino acids. The V end lost 9 bases, the J end lost 2 bases, and 11 bases lay between the germline ends. The DNA for the CDR3 is TGTGCCAGGATGACAGGTCCCTACGAGCAGTACTTC. This codes for CARMTGPYEQYF.

This clonotype came up once. A much larger clone differs from this one at a single base, so this may be a read error. J is TRBJ1-1 and V is TRBV11-3, with D possibly matching TRBD1 (5 bases). Germline V gene data show CDR1 as SGHNT and CDR2 as YENEEA. The CDR3 length is 14 residues. CDR3 sequence reads: CASSLDGHGTEAYF. CDR3 sequence (DNA): TGTGCCAGCAGCTTAGACGGCCATGGGACTGAAGCTTACTTT.

The sample holds many counts of this clonotype. For the CDR3, the DNA is TGCAGTGCGGGGGCTCTAGCGGGAGGTCCAGATACGCAGTATTTT. This gives the protein CSAGALAGGPDTQYF. The genes are TRBV20-1 and TRBJ2-3, with 11 bases aligning to TRBD2. V shed 6 bases and J 4 bases; nucleotides not matched to a gene: 9. CDR1 and CDR2 (germline): DFQATT, SNEGSKA (reference sequence). The CDR3 is made up of 15 amino acids.

This clonotype was seen repeatedly, ten times or more. The chain recombines TRBV19 with TRBJ1-4; no reliable D call. V was cut by 5 bases and J by 7 bases, with 8 bases left in between. The germline gives CDR1 LNHDA, CDR2 SQIVND (reference sequence). The CDR3 length is 12 residues. The DNA of the CDR3 is TGTGCCAGTAGTCCGCCCGTTGAAAAACTGTTTTTT. Protein: CASSPPVEKLFF.

This clonotype was detected many times. J is TRBJ2-3 and V is TRBV3-1; 10 bases agree with TRBD2. There are 17 residues in the CDR3. The germline gives CDR1 LGHDT, CDR2 YNNKEL (reference sequence). J was trimmed by 6 bases and V by 5 bases; bases with no gene match: 14. The CDR3 nucleotides are TGTGCCAGCAGCACAATCGGGACTAGCGTTTTCGTGGATACGCAGTATTTT. Amino acids: CASSTIGTSVFVDTQYF.

This clonotype was recorded at least ten times. The gene calls are TRBV20-1 and TRBJ2-7, with D possibly TRBD1 on 6 matching bases. V was clipped by 3 bases and J by 8 bases, with 11 bases between them. The germline gives CDR1 DFQATT, CDR2 SNEGSKA (reference sequence). The CDR3 has 11 amino acids. CDR3 amino acids: CSASLQGKQYF. CDR3 DNA: TGCAGTGCTAGCCTGCAGGGGAAGCAGTACTTC.

The sample holds many counts of this clonotype. This sequence joins TRBV24-1 and TRBJ2-6; 7 bases agree with TRBD1. Germline CDR1 reads KGHDR; CDR2 reads SFDVKD. J was trimmed by 0 bases and V by 4 bases; bases with no gene match: 11. This CDR3 is built from 19 residues. Here the CDR3 reads CATSDRLTGSSSGANVLTF. CDR3 in DNA: TGTGCCACCAGTGACAGACTGACAGGGAGTTCCTCTGGGGCCAACGTCCTGACTTTC.

This clonotype was counted ten times or more. Relative to the germline gene, one junction end is altered; a read error may explain this. The chain recombines TRBV5-5 with TRBJ2-5, with TRBD2 identical over 8 bases. Germline V gene sequence: CDR1 SGHKS, CDR2 YYEKEE (reference sequence). The CDR3 has 16 residues. CDR3 loop: CASRLGLSGEQETQYF. Written as DNA, the CDR3 is TGTGCCAGCAGGTTGGGTCTTAGCGGGGAACAAGAGACCCAGTACTTC.

This clonotype was observed many times. The chain has TRBV18 and TRBJ1-2; the match to TRBD1 covers 9 bases. V dropped 4 bases and J dropped 4; count of bases not matched to a gene: 7. Germline V CDR1 and CDR2: KGHSH, LQKENI. The CDR3 extends over 15 amino acids. CDR3 DNA: TGTGCCAGCTCACTTCCCCCGGACAGGGGCTATGGCTACACCTTC. Translation: CASSLPPDRGYGYTF. The whole variable domain, filled in from reference TRBV18 and TRBJ1-2, reads NAGVMQNPRHLVRRRGQEARLRCSPMKGHSHVYWYRQLPEEGLKFMVYLQKENIIDESGMPKERFSAEFPKEGPSILRIQQVVRGDSAAYFCASSLPPDRGYGYTFGSGTRLTVV.

The chain uses TRBV5-4 and TRBJ2-5, with D perhaps matching TRBD1 (6 bases). V lost 9 bases to trimming and J lost 5 bases, with 14 bases between them. Germline CDR1 SGHNT, CDR2 YYREEE (reference sequence). The CDR3 totals 12 residues. CDR3 region: CATREGVETQYF. In DNA form, the CDR3 reads TGTGCCACCCGCGAGGGGGTGGAGACCCAGTACTTC. Looking up the rest from reference TRBV5-4 and TRBJ2-5 gives the full variable domain: ETGVTQSPTHLIKTRGQQVTLRCSSQSGHNTVSWYQQALGQGPQFIFQYYREEENGRGNFPPRFSGLQFPNYSSELNVNALELDDSALYLCATREGVETQYFGPGTRLLVL.

In this sample, this clonotype turned up many times. This chain connects TRBV7-8 to TRBJ1-1; 7 bases agree with TRBD1. The V gene's germline CDR1 is SGHVS and CDR2 FQNEAQ. The CDR3 sequence is 14 residues long. The V gene end was trimmed by 8 bases and the J gene end by 1 base; junction bases not matched to a gene: 7. For the CDR3, the DNA is TGTGCCAGCCGGGTTAGGGGGCCGAACACTGAAGCTTTCTTT. It encodes CASRVRGPNTEAFF.

This clonotype occurred many times. The chain couples TRBV9 to TRBJ2-1; TRBD1 aligns across 7 bases. V was pared by 1 base and J by 2 bases, with 9 bases of the junction left unmatched. The CDR3 sequence is 17 residues long. Per germline, CDR1 SGDLS and CDR2 YYNGEE. DNA of the CDR3: TGTGCCAGCAGCGTAAACCCCACAGGGGACCCCTACAATGAGCAGTTCTTC. Protein sequence: CASSVNPTGDPYNEQFF.

This clonotype was counted at least ten times. The chain links TRBV20-1 to TRBJ2-1; 11 bases match TRBD2. J was trimmed by 9 bases and V by 6 bases; bases with no gene match: 16. The length of the CDR3 is 16 residues. Germline lookup yields CDR1 DFQATT and CDR2 SNEGSKA (reference sequence). The CDR3 region has the DNA TGCAGTGCATCCTGGGGTAGCGGGGGGGACTATCGTGAGCAGTTCTTC. Amino acids: CSASWGSGGDYREQFF.

The table lists this clonotype with many counts. The rearrangement uses TRBV15 and TRBJ2-2, with 12 bases identical to TRBD2. The CDR3 is 17 amino acids. Germline lookup yields CDR1 LNHNV and CDR2 YYDKDF (reference sequence). Trimming removed 11 bases from V and 5 bases from J; junction bases left unmatched: 15. CDR3 region: CAARPSGGEVGTGELFF. The CDR3 DNA follows: TGTGCCGCCCGACCTAGCGGGGGGGAAGTTGGGACCGGGGAGCTGTTTTTT.

This clonotype was counted many times. The rearrangement uses TRBV6-5 and TRBJ1-2; TRBD1 matches at 9 bases. CDR1 is MNHEY, CDR2 SVGAGI, per germline. The CDR3 length is 12 residues. The junction had 4 bases not matched to a gene; V was cut back by 6 bases and J by 8 bases. CDR3 residues: CASRRTGEGYTF. As DNA, the CDR3 is TGTGCCAGCAGGCGGACAGGGGAGGGCTACACCTTC.

This clonotype came up many times. The chain combines TRBV5-1 with TRBJ1-1; D remains unclear. The CDR3 has 13 residues. Between the trimmed V and J ends, which lost 3 bases and 2 bases, there was a span of 8 bases. CDR1 and CDR2 (germline): SGHRS, YFSETQ. CDR3 residues: CASSSDGNTEAFF. The CDR3 DNA reads as TGCGCCAGCAGCTCTGACGGTAACACTGAAGCTTTCTTT.

This clonotype was counted many times. This rearrangement joins TRBV6-5 to TRBJ1-5; 8 bases align to TRBD1. Trimming removed 5 bases from V and 5 bases from J; junction bases left unmatched: 5. Germline CDR1 is MNHEY and CDR2 is SVGAGI. The CDR3 totals 14 residues. The CDR3 coding sequence is TGTGCCAGCAGTGCGGACAGGGCCTATCAGCCCCAGCATTTT. Translation: CASSADRAYQPQHF.

This chain uses TRBV12-3 or TRBV12-4 with TRBJ1-6, with a possible D match to TRBD1 (6 bases). V lost 6 bases, J lost 5 bases, and 14 bases lay in between. There are 15 residues in the CDR3. The CDR3 DNA reads TGTGCCAGCAGGCAGGGGCAGATCCATAATTCACCCCTCCACTTT. Its translation: CASRQGQIHNSPLHF.

This clonotype occurred many times. The chain has TRBV10-3 and TRBJ2-7, with D possibly TRBD2 on 5 matching bases. The germline gives CDR1 ENHRY, CDR2 SYGVKD. V was cut by 3 bases and J by 9 bases, with 15 bases left in between. This CDR3 comprises 13 residues. CDR3 residues: CAISDISYRGQYF. The DNA for the CDR3 is TGTGCCATCAGTGATATATCCTATCGGGGGCAGTACTTC.